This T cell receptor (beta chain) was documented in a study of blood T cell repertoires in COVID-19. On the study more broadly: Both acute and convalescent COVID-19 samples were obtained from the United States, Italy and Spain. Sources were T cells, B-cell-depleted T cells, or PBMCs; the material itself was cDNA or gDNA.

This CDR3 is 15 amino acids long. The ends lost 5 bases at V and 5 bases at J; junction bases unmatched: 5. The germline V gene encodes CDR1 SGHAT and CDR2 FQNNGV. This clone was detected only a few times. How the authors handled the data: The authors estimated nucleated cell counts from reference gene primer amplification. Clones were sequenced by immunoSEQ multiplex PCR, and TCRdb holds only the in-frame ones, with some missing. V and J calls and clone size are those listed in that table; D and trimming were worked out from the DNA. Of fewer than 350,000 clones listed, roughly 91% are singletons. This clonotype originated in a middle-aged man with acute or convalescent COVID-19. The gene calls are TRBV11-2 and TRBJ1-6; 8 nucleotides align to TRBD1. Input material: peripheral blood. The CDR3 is CASSQRTGNNSPLHF. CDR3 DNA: TGTGCCAGCAGCCAAAGGACAGGGAATAATTCACCCCTCCACTTT.